This TCR beta chain was obtained from a study of CD8 T cells in ankylosing spondylitis. Points from the study as a whole: As reported, disease-linked clones showed significant enrichment in matched ankylosing spondylitis synovial fluid. Within ankylosing spondylitis blood, a TCR beta motif made up of seven to nine highly homologous variants appeared to be characteristic. Disease-linked clones were CD8+ and relatively rare in peripheral blood.

CDR3 size: 16 residues. V was shortened by 5 bases and J by 2 bases, with 18 bases between the two germline ends. A quantitative 5'-RACE method, one with molecular barcodes, was used to make TCR beta libraries. TCRdb reprocessed the 5' RACE reads via MiXCR and lists one record per CDR3 protein. This repertoire shows about 500,000 distinct CDR3 sequences, about 5.7% found once; its top ten account for under 4.5%. This clonotype came up many times. Its antigen is as yet unknown. What was sequenced was blood, either unsorted or a sorted T cell fraction (not recorded which). The chain combines TRBV12-3 or TRBV12-4 with TRBJ2-5, with a weak D call TRBD2 (6 bases). The TCR comes from a male donor with ankylosing spondylitis. The CDR3 coding sequence is TGTGCCAGCAGTCAAACGCCGGGACTGGGACAAGAGACCCAGTACTTC. Translated, it gives CASSQTPGLGQETQYF.